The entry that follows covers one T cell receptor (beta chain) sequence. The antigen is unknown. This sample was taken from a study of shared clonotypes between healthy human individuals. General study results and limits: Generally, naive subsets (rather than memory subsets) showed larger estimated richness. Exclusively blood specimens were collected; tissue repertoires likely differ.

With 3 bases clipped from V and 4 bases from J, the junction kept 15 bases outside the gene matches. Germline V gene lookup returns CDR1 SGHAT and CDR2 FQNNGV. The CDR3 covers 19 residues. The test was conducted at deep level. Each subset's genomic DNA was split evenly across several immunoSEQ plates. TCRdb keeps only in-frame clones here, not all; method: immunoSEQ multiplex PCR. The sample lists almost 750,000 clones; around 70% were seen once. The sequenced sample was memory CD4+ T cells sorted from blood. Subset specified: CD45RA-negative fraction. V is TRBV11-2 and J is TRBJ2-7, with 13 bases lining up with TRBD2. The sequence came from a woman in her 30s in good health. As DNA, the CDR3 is TGTGCCAGCAGCTTGACCAAAACCGGACTAGCGGGAGATTCGTACGAGCAGTACTTC. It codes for CASSLTKTGLAGDSYEQYF.